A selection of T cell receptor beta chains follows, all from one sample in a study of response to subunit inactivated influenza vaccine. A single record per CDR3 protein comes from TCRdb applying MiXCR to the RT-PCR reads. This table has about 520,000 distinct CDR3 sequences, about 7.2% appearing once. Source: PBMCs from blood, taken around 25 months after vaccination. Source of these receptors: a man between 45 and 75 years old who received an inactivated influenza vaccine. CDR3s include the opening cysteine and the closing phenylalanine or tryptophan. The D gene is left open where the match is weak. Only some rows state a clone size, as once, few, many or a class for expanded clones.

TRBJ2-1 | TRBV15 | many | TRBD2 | TGTGCCACTGCCGGGACTAGCGGGAGTAATGAGCAGTTCTTC | CATAGTSGSNEQFF
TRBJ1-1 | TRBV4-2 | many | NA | TGTGCCAGCAGCCCCAGAGAAATTCAGGGTTGGAACACTGAAGCTTTCTTT | CASSPREIQGWNTEAFF
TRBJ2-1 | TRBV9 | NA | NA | TGTGCCAGCAGCGTAGAGCATACCATCTACAATGAGCAGTTCTTC | CASSVEHTIYNEQFF
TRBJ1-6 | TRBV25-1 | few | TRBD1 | TGTGCCAGCAGCGAACAGGGGCATAATTCACCCCTCCACTTT | CASSEQGHNSPLHF
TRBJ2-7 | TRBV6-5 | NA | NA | TGTGCCAGCAGTTATCAACAGGGGAGGGGTGAGCAGTACTTC | CASSYQQGRGEQYF
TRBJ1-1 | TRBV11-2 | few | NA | TGTGCCAGCAGCTTGATAACAGAAAAAAATGAAGCTTTCTTT | CASSLITEKNEAFF
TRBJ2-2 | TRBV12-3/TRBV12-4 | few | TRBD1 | TGTGCCAGCAGTCCAGGGGGGACAGGTGTCCCCGGGGAGCTGTTTTTT | CASSPGGTGVPGELFF
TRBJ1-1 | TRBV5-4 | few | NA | TGTGCCAGCAGCTTGGGAGGCAAGCGGGACACTGAAGCTTTCTTT | CASSLGGKRDTEAFF
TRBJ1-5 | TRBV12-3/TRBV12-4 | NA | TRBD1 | TGTGCCAGCAGTCCAGCCGGGACAGCTTATAGCAATCAGCCCCAGCATTTT | CASSPAGTAYSNQPQHF
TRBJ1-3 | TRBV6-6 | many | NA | TGTGCCATCCAGGGCGTCTCTGGAAACACCATATATTTT | CAIQGVSGNTIYF
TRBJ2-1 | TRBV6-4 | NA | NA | TGTGCCAGCAGTCGACTGGAGGCCGGATTGAATGAGCAGTTCTTC | CASSRLEAGLNEQFF
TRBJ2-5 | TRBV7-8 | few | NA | TGTGCCAGCAGCCCGGCCTCGACCCAGTACTTC | CASSPASTQYF
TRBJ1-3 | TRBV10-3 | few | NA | TGTGCCATCAGTGAAGATTTCGGCAGGGTCGTGGGAAACACCATATATTTT | CAISEDFGRVVGNTIYF
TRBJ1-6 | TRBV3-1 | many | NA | TGTGCCAGCAGCAAATGGGACGACGCGGATTCACCCCTCCACTTT | CASSKWDDADSPLHF
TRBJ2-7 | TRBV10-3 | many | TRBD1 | TGTGCCATCAGTGACGTGGGACAGTCCTACGAGCAGTACTTC | CAISDVGQSYEQYF